This T cell receptor (beta chain) was recorded in a study of blood T cell repertoires in COVID-19. Turning to the study itself: Donors in the United States, Italy and Spain gave samples during acute or convalescent COVID-19.

Germline assignment: CDR1 SEHNR and CDR2 FQNEAQ (reference sequence). The CDR3 contains 16 residues. The V gene lost 8 bases and the J gene lost 3 bases, with 21 bases spanning the gap. Authors' methods: Reference gene primer amplification yielded estimated nucleated cell counts. Measured with immunoSEQ multiplex PCR; TCRdb has only the in-frame clones, and not every one. V, J and clone size derive from that table, while D and trimming were established from the DNA sequence. The sample lists some 100,000 clones; approximately 84% were seen once. The chain carries TRBV7-9 and TRBJ2-3, with TRBD1 as a possible D gene (6 bases). This sequence was found in an older woman with acute or convalescent COVID-19. The material sequenced was peripheral blood. CDR3 coding DNA: TGTGCCAGCCCCGTTCCGGGACAAGGGTCAACAGATACGCAGTATTTT. Amino acids: CASPVPGQGSTDTQYF.